This TCR beta chain was sequenced for a study of T cell repertoires in cytomegalovirus infection. Overall study context: In public TCR beta signatures, there were indications of both CMV infection and matching HLA type.

Germline V CDR1 and CDR2: SGHVS, FQNEAQ. V lost 5 bases and J lost 13, with 22 bases in between. The CDR3 is 14 amino acids. Each CDR3 protein is one row after TCRdb ran MiXCR on the reads. The sample carries about 920,000 distinct CDR3 sequences, 30% to 40% recorded once. This clonotype was observed many times. Antigen specificity is unknown. This sample comprised cultured CD8+ T cells from PBMCs, obtained from culture after CMV antigen stimulation. The chain is built from TRBV7-8 and TRBJ2-3; D remains ambiguous. This receptor was obtained from a human donor in good health (CMV status not recorded). Some clones in this sample may be carry-over from other donors' samples. The CDR3 sequence: CASSPKRDRWPKYF. For the CDR3, the DNA is TGTGCCAGCAGCCCAAAAAGGGATCGGTGGCCGAAGTATTTT.